Sequencing of this T cell receptor beta chain was carried out in a study of cytomegalovirus exposure and HLA in healthy donors. 60 Vbeta and 13 Jbeta primers were used in PCR. Repertoires were generated with immunoSEQ multiplex PCR, while TCRdb's copy carries only in-frame clones and drops some. This sample has approximately 79,000 clones, with over 70% found just once. Whole-study findings and limits: There were reportedly fewer N-insertions in an Asian-associated ancestry cluster than the approximately 640-donor mean, in a later analysis.

A remark on this clone: Its antigen is undetermined.

This CDR3 spans 13 amino acids. V was trimmed by 6 bases and J by 5 bases, leaving 11 bases between them. CDR1 and CDR2 (germline): MNHNS, SASEGT. Input material: PBMCs. This clonotype was sampled from a man aged 35 to 55 in good health and CMV-seropositive. The V call is TRBV6-1, the J call TRBJ2-1; tentatively, D is TRBD2 (5 bases). The CDR3 nucleotides are TGTGCCAGCAGCCTTGGACTCAACAATGAGCAGTTCTTC. Protein product: CASSLGLNNEQFF.